The 27 T cell receptor beta chains listed next were all sequenced from one sample in a study of T-cell reconstitution after alpha-beta-depleted transplantation in children (dated by TCRdb to the mid-2010s). In the paper's terms, the treatment or condition label means: allogeneic hematopoietic cell transplantation with graft depleted of TCRalphabeta T cells and CD19 B cells. The library was made by PCR. TCRdb shows the sequencer as Illumina HiSeq 2500. Molecular barcoding was employed in the preparation of TCR libraries, with unique molecular identifiers being used to normalize TCRbeta repertoire quantification. Through fastp at Q25 and MiXCR, TCRdb rebuilt clones from the public reads, retaining in-frame beta chains. CDR3 protein duplicates are merged, each entry listing the most common genes and DNA. The sample has about 97,000 distinct CDR3 sequences on record, roughly 7.6% of them singletons. Of the sample, less than 20% falls within the top ten clones.

Here the sequenced sample was PBMCs, taken before TCRalphabeta/CD19-depleted stem cell transplant. The source is a boy aged 2 to 9 with acute lymphoblastic leukemia, due to receive a stem cell transplant.

This clonotype was seen a few times. The rearrangement joins TRBV3-1 to TRBJ2-2; maybe TRBD1 (5 bases). The CDR3 runs 15 residues. Germline-derived CDR1 and CDR2 are LGHDT and YNNKEL (reference sequence). Trimming left V 7 bases short and J 6 bases short, with 18 bases between. CDR3 residues: CASTKGLEGAGELFF. In nucleotides, the CDR3 is TGTGCCAGCACTAAGGGGCTGGAAGGGGCCGGGGAGCTGTTTTTT.

The chain has TRBV12-3 or TRBV12-4 and TRBJ1-2; 8 bases agree with TRBD1. The V and J ends lost 5 bases and 4 bases, in that order; junction bases with no gene match: 3. The CDR3 loop spans 13 amino acids. The CDR3 region is CASSGQGPYGYTF. DNA of the CDR3: TGTGCCAGCAGTGGACAGGGCCCCTATGGCTACACCTTC.

This clonotype has a handful of counts. The V gene is TRBV6-1, the J gene TRBJ1-6, with a tentative D call TRBD1 (5 bases). The CDR3 spans 13 residues. Germline loops: CDR1 MNHNS, CDR2 SASEGT. V was cut by 3 bases and J by 14 bases, with 14 bases left in between. DNA for the CDR3: TGTGCCAGCAGTGACCCGGGAGGGGAGTCCCTCCACTTT. Translating it yields CASSDPGGESLHF.

This clonotype was observed a few times. The chain recombines TRBV6-2 or TRBV6-3 with TRBJ2-5; D is ambiguous. CDR1 is MNHEY, CDR2 SVGEGT, per germline. V lost 0 bases and J 2 bases, leaving 1 base between the germline ends. The CDR3 runs to 12 residues. The CDR3 spells CASSYSQETQYF. The CDR3 nucleotides read TGTGCCAGCAGTTACTCGCAAGAGACCCAGTACTTC.

At least ten counts were recorded for this clonotype. This chain links TRBV12-3 or TRBV12-4 with TRBJ1-5; 11 bases are shared with TRBD1. The CDR3 runs to 16 residues. The ends lost 6 bases at V and 6 bases at J; junction bases unmatched: 10. The CDR3 DNA reads TGTGCCAGCAGCCCTCCCGGACAGGGGGCGAGTCAGCCCCAGCATTTT. Translating gives CASSPPGQGASQPQHF.

This clonotype was picked up a small number of times. The rearrangement links TRBV7-9 to TRBJ1-4; D is uncertain. From germline, CDR1 is SEHNR and CDR2 FQNEAQ (reference sequence). This CDR3 has 16 amino acids. Between the trimmed V and J ends, which lost 5 bases and 2 bases, there was a span of 15 bases. In DNA, the CDR3 is TGTGCCAGCAGCCTGCTGCTCCCGCATACTAATGAAAAACTGTTTTTT. Amino acid sequence: CASSLLLPHTNEKLFF.

The rearrangement links TRBV5-5 to TRBJ1-2, with D perhaps matching TRBD1 (5 bases). CDR1 and CDR2 (germline): SGHKS, YYEKEE (reference sequence). The V gene lost 1 base and the J gene lost 0 bases, with 7 bases spanning the gap. The CDR3 consists of 14 residues. In DNA, the CDR3 is TGTGCCAGCAGCTTGCGGGACTCTAACTATGGCTACACCTTC. Its translation: CASSLRDSNYGYTF. The full variable domain, rest sourced from reference TRBV5-5 and TRBJ1-2, is DAGVTQSPTHLIKTRGQQVTLRCSPISGHKSVSWYQQVLGQGPQFIFQYYEKEERGRGNFPDRFSARQFPNYSSELNVNALLLGDSALYLCASSLRDSNYGYTFGSGTRLTVV.

With regard to this clonotype: A much larger clonotype is one base distant, so this may be a read error. Since the CDR3 does not end with the conserved phenylalanine or tryptophan, this likely comes from a read error. The limits of the CDR3 on the DNA are not certain, so only TCRdb's listed CDR3 is given. This rearrangement joins TRBV29-1 to TRBJ1-1. CDR1 SQVTM and CDR2 ANQGSEA come from the germline V gene. The CDR3 comprises 11 residues, both ends counted. CDR3 region: CSVESLGGTFC.

In its sample, this clonotype was seen many times. The chain employs TRBV7-2 and TRBJ2-5, with D possibly TRBD1 on 5 matching bases. Germline lookup yields CDR1 SGHTA and CDR2 FQGNSA. The CDR3 covers 14 residues. V gave up 1 base and J gave up 2 bases, with 8 bases separating them. The CDR3 sequence: CASSLGQIQETQYF. The CDR3 coding sequence is TGTGCCAGCAGCTTAGGACAGATACAAGAGACCCAGTACTTC.

The table lists this clonotype with a count of one. This sequence may be a read error, since a much larger clone differs from it by one base. This sequence joins TRBV28 and TRBJ1-3, with 7 bases identical to TRBD1. Trimming cost V 8 bases and J 8 bases; bases outside gene matches: 12. The germline V gene encodes CDR1 MDHEN and CDR2 SYDVKM. CDR3 length: 14 amino acids. In DNA form, the CDR3 reads TGTGCCAGCTCACTAACAGGGGCCGGATACACCATATATTTT. Translating it yields CASSLTGAGYTIYF.

This clonotype has ten or more counts. The chain is built from TRBV6-5 and TRBJ2-3; 9 bases are a match to TRBD2. This CDR3 has 16 amino acids. The V gene end was trimmed by 2 bases and the J gene end by 8 bases; junction bases not matched to a gene: 11. Germline V CDR1 and CDR2: MNHEY, SVGAGI. The CDR3 DNA is TGTGCCAGCAGTTACGGCCTAGCGGGACGGGGTGGTACGCAGTATTTT. Its translation is CASSYGLAGRGGTQYF.

The table lists this clonotype with a few counts. This chain uses TRBV6-5 with TRBJ1-1; no clear D gene. Germline-derived CDR1 and CDR2 are MNHEY and SVGAGI. The germline V and J ends were trimmed by 4 bases and 3 bases, with 21 bases remaining between them. This CDR3 region has 17 residues. The CDR3 is CASSSFSLVRGDTEAFF. In nucleotides, the CDR3 is TGTGCCAGCAGTTCCTTTTCACTTGTGCGCGGGGACACTGAAGCTTTCTTT.

There are a few counts of this clonotype. V is TRBV6-1 and J is TRBJ1-5, with TRBD1 identical over 7 bases. Looked up from germline, CDR1 is MNHNS and CDR2 is SASEGT. CDR3 length: 14 amino acids. V gave up 5 bases and J gave up 3 bases; unmatched junction bases: 4. CDR3 nucleotides: TGTGCCAGCAGTCGACAGGGCTTCAATCAGCCCCAGCATTTT. Protein sequence: CASSRQGFNQPQHF.

This sequence joins TRBV10-1 and TRBJ2-2, with D possibly TRBD1 on 6 matching bases. The V and J ends lost 7 bases and 3 bases respectively, with 12 bases between them. The CDR3 loop spans 14 amino acids. CDR1 and CDR2 from the germline V gene are WNHNN and SYGVQD (reference sequence). CDR3 residues: CASMAGADTGELFF. DNA for the CDR3: TGCGCCAGCATGGCAGGGGCGGACACCGGGGAGCTGTTTTTT.

This chain links TRBV20-1 with TRBJ1-2; no reliable D call. The CDR3 spans 14 residues. Between the trimmed V and J ends, which lost 0 bases and 8 bases, there was a span of 16 bases. The germline CDR1 and CDR2 sequences are DFQATT and SNEGSKA (reference sequence). In DNA, the CDR3 is TGCAGTGCTAGAGATGAGCGTCCGCCTGAGGGCTACACCTTC. It specifies CSARDERPPEGYTF.

In its sample, this clonotype was seen a few times. The gene calls are TRBV20-1 and TRBJ2-5; the D gene is possibly TRBD2 (6 bases). The germline CDR1 and CDR2 sequences are DFQATT and SNEGSKA (reference sequence). The CDR3 loop spans 15 amino acids. Trimming stripped 0 bases from V and 6 bases from J, with 17 bases between. The CDR3 protein is CSARDSGDFRQTQYF. The CDR3 DNA sequence: TGCAGTGCTAGAGATTCCGGGGACTTCAGGCAGACCCAGTACTTC.

This clonotype occurred many times. This rearrangement joins TRBV12-3 or TRBV12-4 to TRBJ1-5; tentative D call: TRBD1 (5 bases). Trimming took 6 bases from V and 5 from J, leaving 17 bases between them. The CDR3 totals 15 residues. The CDR3 bases are TGTGCCAGCAGCCTAACAGGCGAACGTGATCAGCCCCAGCATTTT. It yields the protein CASSLTGERDQPQHF.

This clonotype was seen at least ten times. The rearrangement joins TRBV5-6 to TRBJ2-1, with unresolved D. The V end lost 0 bases, the J end lost 2 bases, and 0 bases lay between the germline ends. There are 12 residues in the CDR3. Germline V lookup: CDR1 SGHDT, CDR2 YYEEEE. The CDR3 sequence: CASSLAYNEQFF. The CDR3 DNA reads as TGTGCCAGCAGCTTGGCCTACAATGAGCAGTTCTTC.

By share, this clonotype counts as medium-sized. The chain couples TRBV12-3 or TRBV12-4 to TRBJ2-5; 15 nucleotides agree with TRBD2. J gave up 2 bases and V 5 bases, and 6 bases lay outside the gene matches. The CDR3 length is 17 residues. CDR3 nucleotide sequence: TGTGCCAGCAGTCCCGGGACTAGCGGGGGGTCGCAAGAGACCCAGTACTTC. Amino acid sequence: CASSPGTSGGSQETQYF.

The chain has TRBV27 and TRBJ1-5, with D hard to call. V shed 6 bases and J shed 1 base, with 10 bases lying between them. CDR1 and CDR2 from the germline V gene are MNHEY and SMNVEV (reference sequence). The CDR3 has 14 amino acids. The CDR3 region has the DNA TGTGCCAGCAGCCACAGAGGGAGCAATCAGCCCCAGCATTTT. Protein product: CASSHRGSNQPQHF.

This clonotype was detected only a few times. The gene calls are TRBV20-1 and TRBJ1-1, with a tentative D call TRBD1 (5 bases). Germline assignment: CDR1 DFQATT and CDR2 SNEGSKA (reference sequence). This CDR3 comprises 15 residues. Deletions cut 5 bases from V and 1 base from J, with 17 bases between. The CDR3 DNA sequence: TGCAGTGCTTGGGGCGGAGACACAAGGAACACTGAAGCTTTCTTT. Encoded protein: CSAWGGDTRNTEAFF.

The genes are TRBV4-3 and TRBJ1-1; 7 bases are shared with TRBD1. Germline V CDR1 and CDR2: LGHNA, YSLEER. V shed 0 bases, J shed 9 bases, and the junction held 1 base outside the gene matches. There are 12 residues in the CDR3. The CDR3, as DNA: TGCGCCAGCAGCCAAGATAGGGGGCAAGCTTTCTTT. Its protein product is CASSQDRGQAFF.

The V and J genes are TRBV7-2 and TRBJ1-1, with D perhaps matching TRBD1 (6 bases). The CDR3 covers 15 residues. The V and J ends lost 3 bases and 0 bases respectively, with 11 bases between them. Germline loops: CDR1 SGHTA, CDR2 FQGNSA. The CDR3 bases are TGTGCCAGCAGCTTGAGGACAGACATGAACACTGAAGCTTTCTTT. It is translated as CASSLRTDMNTEAFF.

This clonotype was seen more than once but under ten times. V is TRBV6-1 and J is TRBJ1-6; 10 bases map to TRBD1. The J segment lost 9 bases and the V segment lost 2 bases, leaving 4 bases of the junction unmatched. Germline CDR1 reads MNHNS; CDR2 reads SASEGT. The CDR3 totals 15 residues. Written as DNA, the CDR3 is TGTGCCAGCAGTGAAAGGGGACAGGGGAGTTCACCCCTCCACTTT. It translates to CASSERGQGSSPLHF.

The V gene is TRBV6-1, the J gene TRBJ1-2, with 8 bases lining up with TRBD1. Per germline, CDR1 MNHNS and CDR2 SASEGT. This CDR3 has 13 amino acids. V shed 6 bases and J 5 bases; nucleotides not matched to a gene: 5. Written as DNA, the CDR3 is TGTGCCAGCAGCAGGGGGCTCACTTATGGCTACACCTTC. Its translation is CASSRGLTYGYTF.

A note on this clonotype: This may arise from a read error, as a much more abundant clone is one base away. This sequence joins TRBV5-1 and TRBJ2-3, with a tentative D call TRBD2 (6 bases). V was cut by 7 bases and J by 2 bases, with 14 bases left in between. The CDR3 length is 14 residues. Germline lookup yields CDR1 SGHRS and CDR2 YFSETQ. CDR3 nucleotide sequence: TGCGCCAGCGCGGGAATCGGCAACACAGATACGCAGTATTTT. It encodes CASAGIGNTDTQYF.

Many counts were recorded for this clonotype. This sequence joins TRBV20-1 and TRBJ2-5; no clear D. The CDR3 length is 12 residues. Trimming cost V 3 bases and J 1 base, with 6 bases left between them. From germline, CDR1 is DFQATT and CDR2 SNEGSKA (reference sequence). CDR3 region: CSASSFQETQYF. The CDR3 bases are TGCAGTGCTAGTTCTTTCCAAGAGACCCAGTACTTC.